This T cell receptor (beta chain) was observed in a study of cytomegalovirus exposure and HLA in healthy donors. Amplification used 60 Vbeta primers and 13 Jbeta primers. Clones were read by immunoSEQ multiplex PCR, and TCRdb kept only the in-frame ones, dropping some. The data include 100,000 to 150,000 clones; the top ten clones carry less than 2%. The V gene's germline CDR1 is SEHNR and CDR2 FQNEAQ (reference sequence). This CDR3 contains 14 residues. Trimming removed 1 base from V and 4 bases from J, with 10 bases in between. The sample taken for sequencing was PBMCs. V usage is TRBV7-9 and J usage is TRBJ1-1; D may be TRBD1 (5 bases). This TCR derives from a woman in her thirties or forties in good health and CMV-seronegative. CDR3 DNA sequence: TGTGCCAGCAGCTTAGTCGGGGGTACCACTGAAGCTTTCTTT. Its translation: CASSLVGGTTEAFF.